Listed here is a single T cell receptor (beta chain). Its antigen remains unidentified. Qualities for individual bases were not recorded, and no much larger clone is one base off. This entry is derived from a study of T cell responses to AZD1222 COVID-19 vaccine (dated by TCRdb to the early 2020s). About the study as a whole: TCR sequencing was performed for 230 to 250 trial participants, of whom around 200 were given two doses of AZD1222 and around 26 were given two doses of MenACWY control vaccine. Trial participants were enrolled into age subgroups of 18-55, 56-69 and 70-plus years, which contained approximately 150, 30 and 60 TCR-sequenced participants, respectively.

Beyond this particular receptor, the publication reports: Spike-specific TCR breadth and depth rose significantly after two AZD1222 doses compared with day 0 and with MenACWY recipients. Most participants were white British and females outnumbered males, and the authors suggested that clonal diversity may have been underestimated. Reportedly, almost half of the unique spike-specific TCRs recognized epitopes lying outside the regions that are mutated in the B.1.351 and B.1.1.7 variants. Conclusions about previously exposed vaccinees were limited because only 5 or 6 AZD1222 recipients were SARS-CoV-2 seropositive at baseline. The 56-69-year group was small, and its depth increase did not reach significance, likely because of low power. The vaccine-associated CD4 TCRs covered the entire spike protein, and the dominant responses fell in regions 160-218 and 743-854. Because no day 14 peak-response samples were available, the repertoires could be characterized only after the peak T cell response.

The CDR3 regions of human TCRbeta chains were subjected to immunosequencing. For the original study's pipeline: TCRs in the repertoires were compared against a reference library of SARS-CoV-2-specific TCRs that had been generated with the MIRA antigen-specificity platform. Breadth meant the fraction of unique TCRs that were SARS-CoV-2-associated, whereas depth meant the fraction of total T cells that were SARS-CoV-2-associated. Each spike-specific TCR was assigned to its reactive spike region and to a CD4 or CD8 class using the MIRA data. Log10-transformed breadth and depth values were compared by one-way ANOVA with Sidak's multiple comparisons tests. As stored in TCRdb, this immuneACCESS dataset retains in-frame rearrangements with V and J assigned. A fraction of the clones does not appear; measured against another copy, unresolved V genes explain less than half of the discrepancy, and the remainder lacks a known reason. V and J calls and clone size follow that table, whereas D and trimming were derived from the DNA. The table for this sample lists approximately 72,000 clones; around 89% of them were counted only once. Approximately 30% of the sample rests with the top ten.

The label giving this sample's time point can be read as: about 28 days (+/-7) after the second vaccine dose. AZD1222 recipients given second doses at about 4 weeks or at about 12 weeks were pooled, since spike-specific TCR depth and breadth were not found to differ between the two schedules. Vaccinee samples were obtained from the UK trials COV001 and COV002, which included a single-blind randomized controlled phase 2/3 trial of AZD1222 (ChAdOx1 nCoV-19) in healthy adults. Trial participant PBMC samples were collected at day 0 and day 28 after the second dose for TCRbeta chain sequencing. The CDR3 spans 13 residues, from the cysteine through the phenylalanine. Just CDR3 DNA is preserved here, 39 bases in frame from base 1. Trimming leaves V shorter by 8 bases and J shorter by 7 bases, with the junction holding 10 bases beyond the gene matches. The CDR1 and CDR2 encoded by the germline V gene are MNHEY and SVGAGI.

Sequenced material: peripheral blood, taken 28 days after the second AZD1222 dose. This TCR derives from an adult who received the AZD1222 COVID-19 vaccine. The chain is encoded by TRBV6-5 joined to TRBJ1-2; TRBD1 matches 7 bases in the middle. The CDR3 here reads CASSGTGDRGYTF. In nucleotide form, the sequence is TGTGCCAGCTCGGGAACAGGGGATCGTGGCTACACCTTC.